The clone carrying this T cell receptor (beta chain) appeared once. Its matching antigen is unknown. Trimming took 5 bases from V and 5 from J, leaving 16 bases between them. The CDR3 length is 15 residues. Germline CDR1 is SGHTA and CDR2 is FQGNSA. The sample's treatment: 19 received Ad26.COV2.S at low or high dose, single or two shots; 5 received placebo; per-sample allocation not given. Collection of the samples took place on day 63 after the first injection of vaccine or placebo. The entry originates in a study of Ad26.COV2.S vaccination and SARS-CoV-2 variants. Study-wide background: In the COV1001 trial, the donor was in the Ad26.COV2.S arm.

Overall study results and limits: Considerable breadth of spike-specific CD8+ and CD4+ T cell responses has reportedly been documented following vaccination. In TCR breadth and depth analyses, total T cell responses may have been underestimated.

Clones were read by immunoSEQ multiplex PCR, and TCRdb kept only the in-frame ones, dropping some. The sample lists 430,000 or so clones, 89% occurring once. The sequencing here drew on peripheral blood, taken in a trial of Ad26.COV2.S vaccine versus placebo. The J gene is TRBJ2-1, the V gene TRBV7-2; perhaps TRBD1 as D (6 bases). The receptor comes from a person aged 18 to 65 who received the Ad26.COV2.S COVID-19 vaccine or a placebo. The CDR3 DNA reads TGTGCCAGCAGCCAGGGGCAGACTTATAACAATGAGCAGTTCTTC. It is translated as CASSQGQTYNNEQFF.